This is a list of T cell receptor beta chains from one sample in a study of CD8 T cells in ankylosing spondylitis. TCRdb recomputed calls from the 5' RACE reads with MiXCR, one row per CDR3 protein. Of around 150,000 distinct CDR3 sequences listed, around two fifths are singletons. The sequencing input was synovial fluid, either unsorted or a sorted T cell fraction (not recorded which). These receptors originate from a male donor with ankylosing spondylitis. Both conserved end residues are part of each CDR3. The D gene is left open where the match is weak. Rows give clone size only sometimes, using once, few, many, or a class for an expanded clone.

-,TRBD1,TRBV12-3/TRBV12-4,TRBJ2-1,CASRTTRTGELYNEQFF,TGTGCCAGCAGAACCACCCGGACAGGGGAACTCTACAATGAGCAGTTCTTC
-,-,TRBV18,TRBJ2-7,CASAGNGSYEQYF,TGTGCCAGCGCGGGGAACGGATCATACGAGCAGTACTTC
few,-,TRBV12-3/TRBV12-4,TRBJ1-5,CASSPSGVNQPQHF,TGTGCCAGCAGCCCCTCAGGGGTAAATCAGCCCCAGCATTTT
-,TRBD1,TRBV3-1,TRBJ1-2,CASSQAGQIYYGYTF,TGTGCCAGCAGCCAAGCGGGACAGATATACTATGGCTACACCTTC
few,-,TRBV24-1,TRBJ2-1,CATSDLSVHYNEQFF,TGTGCCACCAGTGATTTGTCCGTCCACTACAATGAGCAGTTCTTC
-,-,TRBV9,TRBJ2-1,CASSVGWGTNEQFF,TGTGCCAGCAGCGTAGGGTGGGGCACGAATGAGCAGTTCTTC
-,-,TRBV5-6,TRBJ2-3,CASSFTGPQTDTQYF,TGTGCCAGCAGCTTTACAGGGCCCCAGACAGATACGCAGTATTTT
few,TRBD2,TRBV12-3/TRBV12-4,TRBJ2-3,CASSLYGGAETDTQYF,TGTGCCAGCAGTTTATACGGGGGGGCCGAGACAGATACGCAGTATTTT
-,-,TRBV6-1,TRBJ1-5,CASRVGDSFQPQHF,TGTGCCAGCCGGGTCGGGGACTCTTTTCAGCCCCAGCATTTT
few,-,TRBV12-3/TRBV12-4,TRBJ1-5,CASSHTAGVGNQPQHF,TGTGCCAGCAGCCATACCGCAGGGGTCGGCAATCAGCCCCAGCATTTT
-,-,TRBV11-2,TRBJ2-1,CASSLDPERGIRWDEQFF,TGTGCCAGCAGCTTAGATCCTGAACGGGGTATTAGGTGGGATGAGCAGTTCTTC
few,-,TRBV5-1,TRBJ2-6,CASSLRRTPSGANVLTF,TGCGCCAGCAGCCTCCGACGGACACCGTCTGGAGCCAACGTCCTGACTTTC
-,TRBD2,TRBV3-1,TRBJ2-1,CASSQEGLAGCHEQFF,TGTGCCAGCAGCCAAGAAGGGCTAGCGGGGTGCCATGAGCAGTTCTTC
-,TRBD2,TRBV28,TRBJ2-7,CASSTLAGGEEQYF,TGTGCCAGCAGTACTCTAGCGGGAGGGGAAGAGCAGTACTTC
-,TRBD2,TRBV4-3,TRBJ2-7,CASSQPKRLAEDYYEQYF,TGCGCCAGCAGCCAGCCCAAGAGGCTAGCGGAAGACTACTACGAGCAGTACTTC
-,-,TRBV4-1,TRBJ2-7,CASSQRPNSYEQYF,TGCGCCAGCAGCCAAAGACCCAATTCCTACGAGCAGTACTTC
few,TRBD2,TRBV4-3,TRBJ2-1,CASSQMGEIAGVRVGEQFF,TGCGCCAGCAGCCAAATGGGGGAAATAGCGGGAGTCAGAGTGGGTGAGCAGTTCTTC
-,-,TRBV11-2,TRBJ2-3,CASSRLATAYPSTDTQYF,TGTGCCAGCAGCCGCCTAGCGACTGCCTACCCTAGCACAGATACGCAGTATTTT
-,-,TRBV28,TRBJ2-1,CASSLFYLRGEQFF,TGTGCCAGCAGTTTATTCTACTTGCGTGGTGAGCAGTTCTTC
-,-,TRBV12-3/TRBV12-4,TRBJ2-3,CASSFKGPDTQYF,TGTGCCAGCAGTTTCAAGGGTCCAGATACGCAGTATTTT
-,TRBD1,TRBV11-3,TRBJ2-1,CASSSEPGQNNEQFF,TGTGCCAGCAGCTCCGAGCCGGGACAGAACAATGAGCAGTTCTTC
-,-,TRBV24-1,TRBJ2-6,CATGRTDSGANVLTF,TGTGCCACCGGAAGGACGGACTCTGGGGCCAACGTCCTGACTTTC
-,TRBD2,TRBV2,TRBJ2-3,CASRFLTSGTDTQYF,TGTGCCAGCAGGTTCCTAACTAGCGGCACAGATACGCAGTATTTT
-,TRBD1,TRBV5-6,TRBJ1-6,CASSPWDRGRYSPLHF,TGTGCCAGCAGCCCGTGGGACAGGGGGCGGTATTCACCCCTCCACTTT